This T cell receptor beta chain was obtained from a study of T-cell memory formation after mild COVID-19. MiXCR, run by TCRdb on the 5' RACE reads, gives a single entry per CDR3 protein. Altogether roughly 100,000 distinct CDR3 sequences are present, about 13% being singletons, with the ten largest covering about 25%. Sequences were obtained from PBMCs or a T cell subset sorted from them (not recorded which). The source of this sequence is an adult woman who had mild COVID-19 (a few samples of this study predate the infection). Cell type and time point are not known.

In DNA, the CDR3 is TGTGCCAGCAGCGTTGTAGCGGGGTCTTACGAGCAGTACTTC. It encodes CASSVVAGSYEQYF. V gene TRBV9 combines with J gene TRBJ2-7; 8 bases align to TRBD2. CDR1 and CDR2 from the germline V gene are SGDLS and YYNGEE. The CDR3 runs 14 residues. V lost 2 bases to trimming and J lost 4 bases; unmatched junction nucleotides: 5.